One and the same sample provided the 12 T cell receptor beta chains below, sequenced in a study of blood T cell repertoires in COVID-19. Measured with immunoSEQ multiplex PCR; TCRdb has only the in-frame clones, and not every one. The sample includes about 240,000 clones, under 90% of them seen just once. What was sequenced was PBMCs or T cells enriched from blood (not recorded which). The receptors stem from a woman aged 40-49 years who had been exposed to COVID-19.

CDR3 in DNA: TGTGCCAGCAGCCCACAGGGGGGCACCGGGGAGCTGTTTTTT. Translated, it gives CASSPQGGTGELFF. V gene TRBV11-1 combines with J gene TRBJ2-2; 8 nucleotides match TRBD1. Looked up from germline, CDR1 is SGHAT and CDR2 is FQDESV (reference sequence). This CDR3 comprises 14 residues. V shed 5 bases and J 4 bases; nucleotides not matched to a gene: 3.

The rearrangement uses TRBV5-1 and TRBJ1-1; no firm D call. Trimming pared 0 bases from V and 1 base from J, leaving 13 bases between. Looked up from germline, CDR1 is SGHRS and CDR2 is YFSETQ. This CDR3 contains 16 residues. The DNA for the CDR3 is TGCGCCAGCAGCTTGGGGCGGCGTGGAGAGAACACTGAAGCTTTCTTT. Its translation is CASSLGRRGENTEAFF.

The chain employs TRBV9 and TRBJ1-4, with TRBD1 matching over 10 bases. Germline assignment: CDR1 SGDLS and CDR2 YYNGEE. This CDR3 is built from 15 residues. J gave up 8 bases and V 4 bases, and 8 bases lay outside the gene matches. The CDR3 loop reads CASSTRQGAQEKLFF. The CDR3 DNA reads as TGTGCCAGCAGCACCAGACAGGGGGCCCAGGAAAAACTGTTTTTT. Drawing the rest from reference TRBV9 and TRBJ1-4, the complete variable domain is DSGVTQTPKHLITATGQRVTLRCSPRSGDLSVYWYQQSLDQGLQFLIQYYNGEERAKGNILERFSAQQFPDLHSELNLSSLELGDSALYFCASSTRQGAQEKLFFGSGTQLSVL.

This clone has a handful of counts. This chain joins TRBV7-2 and TRBJ1-1; 7 nucleotides agree with TRBD1. The CDR3 is 18 residues long. V lost 1 base to trimming and J lost 2 bases; unmatched junction nucleotides: 13. Germline CDR1 SGHTA, CDR2 FQGNSA. CDR3 nucleotide sequence: TGTGCCAGCAGCTTAGATGGGCAGGGGGTAGGGGGAAACACTGAAGCTTTCTTT. Amino acid sequence: CASSLDGQGVGGNTEAFF.

This chain uses TRBV2 with TRBJ1-6, with 8 bases matching TRBD1. The V segment lost 7 bases and the J segment 7 bases; nucleotides outside the gene matches: 9. The germline gives CDR1 SNHLY, CDR2 FYNNEI. The CDR3 spans 15 residues. This CDR3 reads CASKAQGERNSPLHF. For the CDR3, the DNA is TGTGCCAGCAAGGCACAGGGGGAAAGGAATTCACCCCTCCACTTT.

The chain links TRBV11-1 to TRBJ2-1; D is perhaps TRBD2 (5 bases). V was cut by 4 bases and J by 7 bases, with 17 bases left in between. In germline, CDR1 is SGHAT, CDR2 FQDESV (reference sequence). The CDR3 consists of 15 residues. As DNA, the CDR3 is TGTGCCAGCAGCTCGATTTTTGTGGAGGTGAATGAGCAGTTCTTC. It yields the protein CASSSIFVEVNEQFF.

The chain is built from TRBV27 and TRBJ1-5; D is possibly TRBD1 (6 bases). The germline V gene encodes CDR1 MNHEY and CDR2 SMNVEV (reference sequence). The germline V and J ends were trimmed by 4 bases and 2 bases, with 12 bases remaining between them. The CDR3 has 15 residues. CDR3 bases: TGTGCCAGCAGTTACGGACAGAGTGGCAATCAGCCCCAGCATTTT. It is translated as CASSYGQSGNQPQHF.

This clone was seen only a few times. The V gene is TRBV27, the J gene TRBJ2-1; 10 bases align to TRBD2. CDR1 is MNHEY and CDR2 is SMNVEV in the germline V gene (reference sequence). The CDR3 contains 15 residues. V was pared by 3 bases and J by 6 bases, with 5 bases of the junction left unmatched. In nucleotides, the CDR3 is TGTGCCAGCAGTTTTAGTAGCGGGGGGCTCAATGAGCAGTTCTTC. As protein: CASSFSSGGLNEQFF.

The genes are TRBV27 and TRBJ1-1; D not resolved. The CDR3 runs 14 residues. Per germline, CDR1 MNHEY and CDR2 SMNVEV (reference sequence). V was shortened by 5 bases and J by 4 bases, with 14 bases between the two germline ends. In DNA, the CDR3 is TGTGCCAGCAGTCCTAGGTTGGGGAGCACTGAAGCTTTCTTT. This gives the protein CASSPRLGSTEAFF.

The rearrangement links TRBV10-1 to TRBJ1-2; 11 nucleotides align to TRBD1. The germline gives CDR1 WNHNN, CDR2 SYGVQD (reference sequence). The ends lost 6 bases at V and 8 bases at J; junction bases unmatched: 11. This CDR3 is built from 15 residues. The CDR3 sequence is CASSIRDRGSWGYTF. The CDR3 DNA sequence: TGCGCCAGCAGCATCCGGGACAGGGGGTCTTGGGGCTACACCTTC.

The rearrangement uses TRBV7-3 and TRBJ2-1; 9 positions agree with TRBD2. The CDR3 sequence is 16 residues long. V shed 2 bases, J shed 8 bases, and the junction held 10 bases outside the gene matches. Germline CDR1 and CDR2: SGHTA and FQGTGA. In DNA form, the CDR3 reads TGTGCCAGCAGCTTATTGGCGGGGGGGCCGGCGGATGAGCAGTTCTTC. As protein: CASSLLAGGPADEQFF.

The chain is built from TRBV3-1 (or the pseudogene TRBV3-2) and TRBJ1-1; D ambiguous. The CDR3 runs to 14 residues. Trimming removed 1 base from V and 2 bases from J, with 8 bases in between. Germline assignment: CDR1 LGHDT and CDR2 YNNKEL (reference sequence). The CDR3 DNA sequence: TGTGCCAGCAGCCAAGTTCCGGGAAACACTGAAGCTTTCTTT. Its protein is CASSQVPGNTEAFF.